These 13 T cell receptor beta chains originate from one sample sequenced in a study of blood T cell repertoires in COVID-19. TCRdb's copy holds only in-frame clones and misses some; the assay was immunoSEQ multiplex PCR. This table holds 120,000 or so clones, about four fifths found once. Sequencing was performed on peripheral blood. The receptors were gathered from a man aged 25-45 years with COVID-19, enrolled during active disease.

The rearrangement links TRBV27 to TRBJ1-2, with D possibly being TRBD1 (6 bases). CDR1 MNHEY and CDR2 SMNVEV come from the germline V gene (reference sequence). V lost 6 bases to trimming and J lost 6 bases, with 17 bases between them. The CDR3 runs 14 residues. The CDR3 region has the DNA TGTGCCAGCAGCCCTCTTAGGGGGTTCGATGGCTACACCTTC. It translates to CASSPLRGFDGYTF.

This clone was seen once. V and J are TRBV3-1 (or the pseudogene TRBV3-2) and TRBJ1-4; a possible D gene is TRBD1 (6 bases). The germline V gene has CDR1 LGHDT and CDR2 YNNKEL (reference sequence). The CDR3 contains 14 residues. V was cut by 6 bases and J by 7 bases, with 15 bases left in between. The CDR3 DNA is TGTGCCAGCAGTGCCCGGGGGGGCCCTGAAAAACTGTTTTTT. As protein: CASSARGGPEKLFF.

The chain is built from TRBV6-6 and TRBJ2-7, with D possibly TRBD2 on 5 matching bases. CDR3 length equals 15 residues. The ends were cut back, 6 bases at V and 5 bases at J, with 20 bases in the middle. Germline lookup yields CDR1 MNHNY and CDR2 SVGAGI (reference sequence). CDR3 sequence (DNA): TGTGCCAGCAGCCTAGAGGGTCTCCCCGGGAACGAGCAGTACTTC. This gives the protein CASSLEGLPGNEQYF.

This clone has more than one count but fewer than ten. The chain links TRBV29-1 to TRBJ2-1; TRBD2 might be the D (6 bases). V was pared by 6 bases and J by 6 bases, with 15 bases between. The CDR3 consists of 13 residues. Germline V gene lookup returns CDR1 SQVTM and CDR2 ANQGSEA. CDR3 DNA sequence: TGCAGCGTCGGGGGACTCCCCCTCAATGAGCAGTTCTTC. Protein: CSVGGLPLNEQFF.

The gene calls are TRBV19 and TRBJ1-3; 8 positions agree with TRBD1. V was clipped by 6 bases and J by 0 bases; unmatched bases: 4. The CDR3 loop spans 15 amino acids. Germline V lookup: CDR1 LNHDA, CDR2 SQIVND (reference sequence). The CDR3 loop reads CASSETGDSGNTIYF. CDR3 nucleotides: TGTGCCAGTAGCGAGACAGGGGACTCTGGAAACACCATATATTTT.

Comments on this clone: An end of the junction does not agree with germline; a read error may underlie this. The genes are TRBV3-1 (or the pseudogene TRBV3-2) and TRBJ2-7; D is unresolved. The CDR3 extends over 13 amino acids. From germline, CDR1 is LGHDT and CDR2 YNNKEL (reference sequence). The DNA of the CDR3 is TGTGCCAGCAGTCAAGGCAGCTCCTACGAGCAGTACTTC. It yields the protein CASSQGSSYEQYF.

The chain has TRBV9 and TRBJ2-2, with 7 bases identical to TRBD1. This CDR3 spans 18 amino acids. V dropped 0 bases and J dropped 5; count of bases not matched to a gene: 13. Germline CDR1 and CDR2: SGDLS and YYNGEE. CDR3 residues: CASSVEDVGGAGTGELFF. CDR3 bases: TGTGCCAGCAGCGTAGAGGATGTAGGGGGCGCTGGAACCGGGGAGCTGTTTTTT.

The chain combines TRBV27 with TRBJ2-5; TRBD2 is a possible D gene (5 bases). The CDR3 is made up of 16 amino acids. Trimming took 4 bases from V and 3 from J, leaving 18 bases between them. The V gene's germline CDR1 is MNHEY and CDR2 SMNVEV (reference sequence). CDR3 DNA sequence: TGTGCCAGCAGTTCTAGGGTCGGAGGCCCGGAAGAGACCCAGTACTTC. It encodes CASSSRVGGPEETQYF.

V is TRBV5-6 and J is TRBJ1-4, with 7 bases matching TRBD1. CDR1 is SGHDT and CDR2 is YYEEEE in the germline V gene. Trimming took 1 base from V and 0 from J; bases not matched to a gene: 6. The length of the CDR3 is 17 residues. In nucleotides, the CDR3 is TGTGCCAGCAGCTTGATCGGACAGGATACAACTAATGAAAAACTGTTTTTT. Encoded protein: CASSLIGQDTTNEKLFF.

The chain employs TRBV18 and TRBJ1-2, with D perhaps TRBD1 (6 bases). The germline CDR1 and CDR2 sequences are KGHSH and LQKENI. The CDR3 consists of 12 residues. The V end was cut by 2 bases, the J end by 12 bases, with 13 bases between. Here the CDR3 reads CASSPIQGNDTF. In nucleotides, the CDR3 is TGTGCCAGCTCACCAATACAGGGTAACGACACCTTC.

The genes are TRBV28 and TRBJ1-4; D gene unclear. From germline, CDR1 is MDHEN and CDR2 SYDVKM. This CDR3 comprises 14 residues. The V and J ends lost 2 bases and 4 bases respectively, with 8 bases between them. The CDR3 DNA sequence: TGTGCCAGCAGTTTAAGCCCGCGTAATGAAAAACTGTTTTTT. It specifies CASSLSPRNEKLFF.

The chain's CDR3 is CASSSHMNTEAFF. The CDR3 DNA reads TGTGCCAGCAGTTCCCACATGAACACTGAAGCTTTCTTT. The chain is built from TRBV6-6 and TRBJ1-1; D is unresolved. This CDR3 is built from 13 residues. Trimming took off 4 bases at V and 0 bases at J, with 6 bases between the two ends. CDR1 is MNHNY and CDR2 is SVGAGI in the germline V gene (reference sequence).

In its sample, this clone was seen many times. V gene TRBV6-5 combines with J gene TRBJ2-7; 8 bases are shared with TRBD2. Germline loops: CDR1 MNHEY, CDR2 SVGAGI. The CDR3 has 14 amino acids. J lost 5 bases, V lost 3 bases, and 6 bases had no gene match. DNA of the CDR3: TGTGCCAGCAGTTATGGGCGGGGGGCCCACGAGCAGTACTTC. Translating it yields CASSYGRGAHEQYF.